The 10 T cell receptor beta chains below come from one sample, sequenced in a study of spatial heterogeneity in lung cancer. Time point reported: sample taken at primary tumor resection. Study-wide points: Expanded alpha and beta TCR counts within tumors tracked tumor mutation counts.

TCRdb reprocessed the 5' RACE reads with MiXCR, giving one entry per CDR3 protein. The sample holds some 7,800 distinct CDR3 sequences, around 12% seen once. These receptors have no identified antigens. The sequencing here drew on lung tumor tissue, taken at surgery. These receptors were collected from a male donor with early-stage non-small cell lung cancer.

This clonotype was recorded at least ten times. The chain joins TRBV7-8 to TRBJ2-7; 8 bases fit TRBD2. The germline V gene encodes CDR1 SGHVS and CDR2 FQNEAQ. After removal of 3 bases from V and 1 base from J, the junction contained 8 bases not matched to a gene. This CDR3 has 16 amino acids. This chain's CDR3 is CASSFATAGVSYEQYF. The DNA of the CDR3 is TGTGCCAGCAGCTTTGCGACAGCGGGGGTTTCCTACGAGCAGTACTTC.

Written as DNA, the CDR3 is TGTGCCAGCAGCTCCGGCCGGGGGTCCTACGAGCAGTACTTC. It yields the protein CASSSGRGSYEQYF. The V and J genes are TRBV7-9 and TRBJ2-7; a weak D match, TRBD2 (6 bases). Germline CDR1 reads SEHNR; CDR2 reads FQNEAQ (reference sequence). The CDR3 covers 14 residues. V shed 4 bases and J shed 1 base, with 11 bases lying between them.

This clonotype was counted at least ten times. The chain uses TRBV20-1 and TRBJ2-3; 10 bases agree with TRBD2. CDR3 size: 14 residues. Germline V gene lookup returns CDR1 DFQATT and CDR2 SNEGSKA (reference sequence). The V gene end was trimmed by 5 bases and the J gene end by 6 bases; junction bases not matched to a gene: 8. The CDR3 nucleotides read TGCAGTGCTCCGCCTAGCGGGAGTTGGGATACGCAGTATTTT. It translates to CSAPPSGSWDTQYF.

This clonotype was counted ten times or more. The chain links TRBV5-1 to TRBJ2-5; D is unclear. Germline V gene data show CDR1 as SGHRS and CDR2 as YFSETQ. V was shortened by 2 bases and J by 1 base, with 6 bases between the two germline ends. This CDR3 spans 13 amino acids. Written as DNA, the CDR3 is TGCGCCAGCAGCTTCCGGGTCCAAGAGACCCAGTACTTC. Translated, it gives CASSFRVQETQYF.

This clonotype was counted many times. This rearrangement joins TRBV4-2 to TRBJ2-1, with D possibly matching TRBD2 (5 bases). Germline V gene sequence: CDR1 LGHNA, CDR2 YNFKEQ. The CDR3 extends over 14 amino acids. The V end lost 5 bases, the J end lost 0 bases, and 8 bases lay between the germline ends. CDR3: CASSSRGSYNEQFF. The CDR3 DNA follows: TGTGCCAGCAGCTCCCGGGGCTCCTACAATGAGCAGTTCTTC.

The chain is built from TRBV6-5 and TRBJ1-6; the D gene is possibly TRBD1 (6 bases). The CDR3 is 15 amino acids. Germline assignment: CDR1 MNHEY and CDR2 SVGAGI. Deletions cut 7 bases from V and 2 bases from J, with 12 bases between. The CDR3 DNA reads TGTGCCAGCAAAGGGGGAAACGCCTATAATTCACCCCTCCACTTT. This sequence encodes CASKGGNAYNSPLHF.

The V and J genes are TRBV7-9 and TRBJ2-7; 10 nucleotides agree with TRBD2. Germline CDR1 SEHNR, CDR2 FQNEAQ (reference sequence). CDR3 length: 15 residues. V was clipped by 1 base and J by 3 bases; unmatched bases: 3. The CDR3 region is CASSLGTSGNYEQYF. The CDR3 DNA reads TGTGCCAGCAGCTTAGGAACTAGCGGGAACTACGAGCAGTACTTC.

In nucleotides, the CDR3 is TGTGCCAGCAGCTCCGCCGGGGGGGTAGGAGAGCAGTACTTC. It codes for CASSSAGGVGEQYF. The V call is TRBV7-2, the J call TRBJ2-7, with 8 positions matching TRBD2. V was clipped by 4 bases and J by 7 bases; unmatched bases: 9. Germline-derived CDR1 and CDR2 are SGHTA and FQGNSA. CDR3 length equals 14 residues. Full variable domain (outside the CDR3, taken from reference TRBV7-2 and TRBJ2-7): GAGVSQSPSNKVTEKGKDVELRCDPISGHTALYWYRQSLGQGLEFLIYFQGNSAPDKSGLPSDRFSAERTGGSVSTLTIQRTQQEDSAVYLCASSSAGGVGEQYFGPGTRLTVT.

This clonotype was seen many times. J is TRBJ2-2 and V is TRBV24-1; either TRBD1 or TRBD2 may fit D (6 bases each). The V gene lost 4 bases and the J gene lost 4 bases, with 9 bases spanning the gap. The CDR3 contains 14 residues. CDR1 and CDR2 (germline): KGHDR, SFDVKD. The DNA for the CDR3 is TGTGCCACCAGTGAAGGGGGGACCACCGGGGAGCTGTTTTTT. This encodes CATSEGGTTGELFF.

This clonotype was counted ten times or more. This chain links TRBV20-1 with TRBJ1-1, with TRBD1 identical over 8 bases. The germline V gene encodes CDR1 DFQATT and CDR2 SNEGSKA (reference sequence). J gave up 3 bases and V 2 bases, and 5 bases lay outside the gene matches. CDR3 length: 14 amino acids. CDR3 in amino acids: CSARKTGVDTEAFF. As DNA, the CDR3 is TGCAGTGCTAGAAAGACAGGGGTGGACACTGAAGCTTTCTTT.